These 25 T cell receptor beta chains originate from one sample sequenced in a study of identical twins' blood T cells. TCRdb re-analysed the 5' RACE reads in MiXCR, keeping a single row per CDR3 protein. The table has 300,000 to 400,000 distinct CDR3 sequences, 28% seen once. The specimen sequenced was PBMCs. The receptors were sampled from a woman aged 18-55 years in good health.

J is TRBJ1-5 and V is TRBV10-3, with unresolved D. The CDR3 is made up of 14 amino acids. V was clipped by 2 bases and J by 4 bases, with 9 bases between them. Germline V gene sequence: CDR1 ENHRY, CDR2 SYGVKD. This CDR3 reads CAISETVLNQPQHF. The CDR3 region has the DNA TGTGCCATCAGTGAGACAGTCCTTAATCAGCCCCAGCATTTT.

The CDR3 loop reads CASSLFLRLSNTGELFF. In DNA form, the CDR3 reads TGTGCCAGCAGTTTATTTCTAAGACTCTCGAACACCGGGGAGCTGTTTTTT. The chain couples TRBV12-3 or TRBV12-4 to TRBJ2-2; D is undetermined. The CDR3 is 17 amino acids. V gave up 2 bases and J gave up 0 bases, with 13 bases separating them.

This clonotype showed up just a few times. J is TRBJ1-1 and V is TRBV29-1, with D maybe TRBD1 (6 bases). CDR1 is SQVTM, CDR2 ANQGSEA, per germline. The CDR3 contains 9 residues. V lost 6 bases to trimming and J lost 8 bases, with 7 bases between them. The DNA of the CDR3 is TGCAGCGTCGGACAGGAAGCTTTCTTT. It translates to CSVGQEAFF. Based on the CDR3 plus reference TRBV29-1 and TRBJ1-1, the full variable domain is SAVISQKPSRDICQRGTSLTIQCQVDSQVTMMFWYRQQPGQSLTLIATANQGSEATYESGFVIDKFPISRPNLTFSTLTVSNMSPEDSSIYLCSVGQEAFFGQGTRLTVV.

The chain uses TRBV18 and TRBJ1-4; possible D gene TRBD1, 6 bases. The V gene lost 6 bases and the J gene lost 5 bases, with 22 bases spanning the gap. This CDR3 is 17 amino acids long. CDR1 and CDR2 from the germline V gene are KGHSH and LQKENI. The CDR3 here is CASSLNRAGPSNEKLFF. CDR3 nucleotides: TGTGCCAGCTCCCTCAACAGGGCCGGTCCTTCAAATGAAAAACTGTTTTTT.

The chain employs TRBV10-3 and TRBJ2-3, with TRBD2 matching over 14 bases. CDR3 size: 17 residues. The germline V gene has CDR1 ENHRY and CDR2 SYGVKD. After removal of 4 bases from V and 1 base from J, the junction contained 4 bases not matched to a gene. This CDR3 is CAISGLAGGRGTDTQYF. The CDR3 DNA reads TGTGCCATCAGTGGACTAGCGGGAGGGAGGGGCACAGATACGCAGTATTTT.

With respect to this clonotype: A read error may be the cause here, since a much bigger clone is one base away. The chain recombines TRBV29-1 with TRBJ1-3, with TRBD1 as a possible D gene (6 bases). This CDR3 region has 14 residues. V dropped 0 bases and J dropped 8 bases, with 14 bases sitting between them. Germline CDR1 reads SQVTM; CDR2 reads ANQGSEA. The CDR3 here is CSVEDYRAGHTIYF. The CDR3 bases are TGCAGCGTTGAAGATTACAGGGCCGGACACACCATATATTTT.

A note on this clonotype: One end of the junction is discordant with germline, which a read error may explain. The gene calls are TRBV20-1 and TRBJ1-2; 7 bases match TRBD1. In germline, CDR1 is DFQATT, CDR2 SNEGSKA (reference sequence). The CDR3 covers 15 residues. CDR3 nucleotides: TGCAGTGCCCTTAGGACAGGTACCGGGGGAGGTGGCCACACCTTC. Protein product: CSALRTGTGGGGHTF.

This chain links TRBV29-1 with TRBJ2-5, with TRBD1 matching over 9 bases. The CDR3 contains 14 residues. Trimming cost V 8 bases and J 5 bases; bases outside gene matches: 12. The germline V gene encodes CDR1 SQVTM and CDR2 ANQGSEA. In DNA form, the CDR3 reads TGCAGCTTCCTAAAACAGGGGGCGCTTGAGACCCAGTACTTC. This translates into CSFLKQGALETQYF.

This clonotype was seen a handful of times. The rearrangement joins TRBV20-1 to TRBJ2-3; no reliable D call. The CDR3 sequence is 11 residues long. Per the germline V gene, CDR1 is DFQATT and CDR2 is SNEGSKA (reference sequence). Trimming took off 4 bases at V and 4 bases at J, with 6 bases between the two ends. For the CDR3, the DNA is TGCAGTGCTAAGAAGTCAGATACGCAGTATTTT. Amino acid sequence: CSAKKSDTQYF.

The CDR3 reads CASSQDTFGIIMNTEAFF. CDR3 nucleotides: TGTGCCAGCAGCCAAGATACGTTCGGCATTATAATGAACACTGAAGCTTTCTTT. V and J are TRBV3-1 and TRBJ1-1; D uncertain. Trimming stripped 0 bases from V and 0 bases from J, with 17 bases between. CDR1 and CDR2 from the germline V gene are LGHDT and YNNKEL (reference sequence). The CDR3 length is 18 residues.

The rearrangement joins TRBV7-2 to TRBJ1-6; D is ambiguous. Trimming removed 2 bases from V and 9 bases from J, with 17 bases in between. CDR1 SGHTA and CDR2 FQGNSA come from the germline V gene. CDR3 size: 16 residues. The CDR3 reads CASSLSEVTAGSPLHF. CDR3 sequence (DNA): TGTGCCAGCAGCTTATCGGAAGTGACTGCGGGTTCACCCCTCCACTTT.

This clonotype showed up many times. The CDR3 protein is CASSVDGTSSGNEQYF. CDR3 DNA: TGTGCCAGCAGCGTAGATGGCACGTCTAGCGGGAACGAGCAGTACTTC. V and J are TRBV9 and TRBJ2-7; TRBD2 matches at 9 bases. Germline V CDR1 and CDR2: SGDLS, YYNGEE. The CDR3 is 16 residues long. Unmatched junction bases numbered 9, after V lost 0 bases and J lost 5 bases.

The chain carries TRBV19 and TRBJ2-1; D is ambiguous. The germline V and J ends were trimmed by 5 bases and 2 bases, with 13 bases remaining between them. The CDR3 sequence is 15 residues long. Per germline, CDR1 LNHDA and CDR2 SQIVND (reference sequence). The CDR3 protein is CASSPDAGPYNEQFF. The CDR3 bases are TGTGCCAGTAGTCCCGATGCCGGTCCCTACAATGAGCAGTTCTTC. Based on the CDR3 plus reference TRBV19 and TRBJ2-1, the full variable domain is DGGITQSPKYLFRKEGQNVTLSCEQNLNHDAMYWYRQDPGQGLRLIYYSQIVNDFQKGDIAEGYSVSREKKESFPLTVTSAQKNPTAFYLCASSPDAGPYNEQFFGPGTRLTVL.

As regards this clonotype: The CDR3 end shows no conserved phenylalanine or tryptophan, and so a read error is likely. The chain links TRBV11-2 to TRBJ2-7; tentative D call: TRBD1 (5 bases). V was cut by 1 base and J by 3 bases, with 13 bases left in between. Germline CDR1 and CDR2: SGHAT and FQNNGV. The CDR3 has 15 amino acids. CDR3 sequence (DNA): TGTGCCAGCAGCTTAGGGGGCAGGAGCGTCTACGAGCAGTACCTC. Its protein is CASSLGGRSVYEQYL.

The chain couples TRBV11-2 to TRBJ1-3; D not certain. The CDR3 spans 13 residues. The germline V gene encodes CDR1 SGHAT and CDR2 FQNNGV. The V gene lost 5 bases and the J gene lost 4 bases, with 9 bases spanning the gap. CDR3 protein: CASSQSGGNTIYF. The CDR3 DNA sequence: TGTGCCAGCAGCCAAAGCGGGGGAAACACCATATATTTT.

The chain combines TRBV27 with TRBJ2-1; no firm D call. CDR3 length: 14 residues. Germline V CDR1 and CDR2: MNHEY, SMNVEV (reference sequence). Deletions cut 6 bases from V and 6 bases from J, with 15 bases between. The CDR3 spells CASRKGGHPNEQFF. The CDR3 DNA reads TGTGCCAGCAGAAAGGGTGGGCATCCCAATGAGCAGTTCTTC.

The gene calls are TRBV10-1 and TRBJ1-1; D remains unclear. This CDR3 has 12 residues. Germline CDR1 reads WNHNN; CDR2 reads SYGVQD (reference sequence). Trimming left V 9 bases short and J 1 base short, with 9 bases between. CDR3 residues: CASYCKNTEAFF. The CDR3 DNA reads as TGCGCCAGTTATTGTAAGAACACTGAAGCTTTCTTT.

This chain links TRBV3-1 with TRBJ2-7; perhaps TRBD1 as D (6 bases). V gave up 4 bases and J gave up 12 bases, with 19 bases separating them. Germline-derived CDR1 and CDR2 are LGHDT and YNNKEL (reference sequence). The CDR3 has 13 residues. The CDR3: CASSPSDRRSVYF. In nucleotides, the CDR3 is TGTGCCAGCAGCCCCTCAGACAGGCGTTCAGTGTACTTC.

The chain has TRBV20-1 and TRBJ1-2; TRBD1 matches at 7 bases. CDR1 DFQATT and CDR2 SNEGSKA come from the germline V gene (reference sequence). The CDR3 runs to 14 residues. The V segment lost 1 base and the J segment 5 bases; nucleotides outside the gene matches: 7. The DNA of the CDR3 is TGCAGTGCTAGAGCCCCGGGACAGCTTTATGGCTACACCTTC. This gives the protein CSARAPGQLYGYTF.

V usage is TRBV28 and J usage is TRBJ2-1; weak D call: TRBD2 (5 bases). The germline CDR1 and CDR2 sequences are MDHEN and SYDVKM. CDR3 length equals 16 residues. The V gene lost 6 bases and the J gene lost 1 base, with 16 bases spanning the gap. The CDR3 protein is CASSSLLVRSYNEQFF. The CDR3 DNA reads TGTGCCAGCAGCTCGCTACTAGTGCGGTCCTACAATGAGCAGTTCTTC. Combining the CDR3 with reference TRBV28 and TRBJ2-1 gives the whole variable domain DVKVTQSSRYLVKRTGEKVFLECVQDMDHENMFWYRQDPGLGLRLIYFSYDVKMKEKGDIPEGYSVSREKKERFSLILESASTNQTSMYLCASSSLLVRSYNEQFFGPGTRLTVL.

There are a few counts of this clonotype. This rearrangement joins TRBV6-6 to TRBJ2-1; no firm D call. The V and J ends lost 5 bases and 4 bases respectively, with 6 bases between them. The CDR3 runs 12 residues. Germline CDR1 MNHNY, CDR2 SVGAGI (reference sequence). This CDR3 reads CASSIAYNEQFF. CDR3 nucleotides: TGTGCCAGCAGTATAGCATACAATGAGCAGTTCTTC.

The table lists this clonotype with a few counts. The chain is built from TRBV6-1 and TRBJ1-2, with 7 bases lining up with TRBD1. V lost 7 bases and J lost 3; bases outside the gene matches: 5. The V gene's germline CDR1 is MNHNS and CDR2 SASEGT. There are 13 residues in the CDR3. In DNA form, the CDR3 reads TGTGCCAGCAACCGGGACAGCTACTATGGCTACACCTTC. It yields the protein CASNRDSYYGYTF.

V usage is TRBV27 and J usage is TRBJ1-1; D gene ambiguous. This CDR3 spans 13 amino acids. The V gene's germline CDR1 is MNHEY and CDR2 SMNVEV (reference sequence). V dropped 3 bases and J dropped 1 base, with 6 bases sitting between them. Written as DNA, the CDR3 is TGTGCCAGCAGTTTCGCGCAGAACACTGAAGCTTTCTTT. Protein product: CASSFAQNTEAFF.

This clonotype was observed a few times. J is TRBJ1-5 and V is TRBV7-9; the D is unclear. This CDR3 has 13 amino acids. Germline CDR1 SEHNR, CDR2 FQNEAQ (reference sequence). V was cut by 6 bases and J by 0 bases, with 6 bases left in between. This CDR3 reads CASSSISNQPQHF. The CDR3 DNA is TGTGCCAGCAGTTCCATTAGCAATCAGCCCCAGCATTTT.

This clonotype was picked up many times. The chain is built from TRBV2 and TRBJ1-6; unclear D gene. Trimming took 1 base from V and 6 from J, leaving 7 bases between them. Germline CDR1 reads SNHLY; CDR2 reads FYNNEI. The CDR3 is 14 residues long. The CDR3 protein is CASSEGRPNSPLHF. In DNA, the CDR3 is TGTGCCAGCAGTGAAGGACGGCCTAATTCACCCCTCCACTTT. Variable domain in full (rest from reference TRBV2 and TRBJ1-6): EPEVTQTPSHQVTQMGQEVILRCVPISNHLYFYWYRQILGQKVEFLVSFYNNEISEKSEIFDDQFSVERPDGSNFTLKIRSTKLEDSAMYFCASSEGRPNSPLHFGNGTRLTVT.